The 30 T cell receptor beta chains reported below all come from one sample, sequenced in a study of cytomegalovirus exposure and HLA in healthy donors. The PCR had 60 Vbeta and 13 Jbeta primers. Here immunoSEQ multiplex PCR was the method, and the copy in TCRdb shows in-frame clones only, minus some. The sample contains about 61,000 clones, about 89% of which appear only once. Sequenced: PBMCs. The receptors were gathered from a young man in good health and CMV-seropositive.

The CDR3 coding sequence is TGTGCCGGCTACAGGGGGCCGACTAATGAAAAACTGTTTTTT. Its protein is CAGYRGPTNEKLFF. The gene calls are TRBV30 and TRBJ1-4, with TRBD1 identical over 9 bases. V gave up 8 bases and J gave up 2 bases; unmatched junction bases: 6. Germline lookup yields CDR1 GTSNPN and CDR2 SVGIG (reference sequence). This CDR3 region has 14 residues.

The V and J genes are TRBV30 and TRBJ1-1; the D gene is possibly TRBD1 (5 bases). This CDR3 spans 13 amino acids. Trimming shortened V by 4 bases and J by 4 bases, and 13 bases separated the two germline ends. The germline CDR1 and CDR2 sequences are GTSNPN and SVGIG (reference sequence). The CDR3 sequence is CAWTPEQGTEAFF. The CDR3 DNA follows: TGTGCCTGGACGCCAGAGCAGGGCACTGAAGCTTTCTTT.

V is TRBV4-3 and J is TRBJ2-7; 11 bases line up with TRBD1. With 4 bases clipped from V and 8 bases from J, the junction kept 10 bases outside the gene matches. This CDR3 comprises 15 residues. Germline CDR1 and CDR2: LGHNA and YSLEER. CDR3 DNA: TGCGCCAGCAGCCCTCAGGACAGGGGGCTGGTGAAGCAGTACTTC. This codes for CASSPQDRGLVKQYF.

The CDR3 DNA reads as TGCAGCGTCCACACCTCCCCGACTAGCGGGAACTACAATGAGCAGTTCTTC. It yields the protein CSVHTSPTSGNYNEQFF. The chain couples TRBV29-1 to TRBJ2-1; TRBD2 matches 11 bases. This CDR3 has 17 residues. The V gene end was trimmed by 6 bases and the J gene end by 3 bases; junction bases not matched to a gene: 13. CDR1 and CDR2 (germline): SQVTM, ANQGSEA.

This clone occurred once. The chain has TRBV10-3 and TRBJ1-4; the match to TRBD1 covers 8 bases. This CDR3 has 15 amino acids. The germline V gene has CDR1 ENHRY and CDR2 SYGVKD. Trimming cost V 3 bases and J 8 bases; bases outside gene matches: 8. The CDR3 region is CAISEGGQGGEKLFF. DNA of the CDR3: TGTGCCATCAGTGAAGGAGGACAGGGTGGAGAAAAACTGTTTTTT.

This clone showed up just a few times. The chain couples TRBV5-1 to TRBJ2-7; D is ambiguous. Germline V gives CDR1 SGHRS, CDR2 YFSETQ. This CDR3 is built from 14 residues. With 0 bases removed from V and 4 bases from J, the gap between germline ends came to 11 bases. The CDR3, as DNA: TGCGCCAGCAGCTTGGTAGTGGCGGCATACGAGCAGTACTTC. The encoded protein is CASSLVVAAYEQYF.

The rearrangement joins TRBV4-1 to TRBJ1-2; D is uncertain. Germline values: CDR1 MGHRA, CDR2 YSYEKL. Trimming stripped 4 bases from V and 0 bases from J, with 15 bases between. The CDR3 length is 16 residues. The CDR3 DNA sequence: TGCGCCAGCAGCCTATCCATTTGGGCAACTAACTATGGCTACACCTTC. It codes for CASSLSIWATNYGYTF.

CDR3 sequence (DNA): TGCGCCAGCAGCACCAGACCAGGGACTGCGCACAATGAGCAGTTCTTC. Translating gives CASSTRPGTAHNEQFF. The J gene is TRBJ2-1, the V gene TRBV4-1; a possible D gene is TRBD2 (6 bases). This CDR3 has 16 residues. From germline, CDR1 is MGHRA and CDR2 YSYEKL. Trimming left V 5 bases short and J 5 bases short, with 19 bases between.

The chain uses TRBV5-1 and TRBJ2-7; possible D gene TRBD2, 6 bases. Germline V CDR1 and CDR2: SGHRS, YFSETQ. Trimming shortened V by 6 bases and J by 4 bases, and 20 bases separated the two germline ends. The CDR3 spans 15 residues. This CDR3 is CASTSTLASVYEQYF. The CDR3, as DNA: TGCGCCAGCACCTCTACTCTAGCGAGCGTTTACGAGCAGTACTTC.

To note about this clone: The junction departs from germline at one end; a sequencing error may be responsible. V usage is TRBV30 and J usage is TRBJ2-1; possibly TRBD2 for D (6 bases). The CDR3 has 12 amino acids. Germline CDR1 reads GTSNPN; CDR2 reads SVGIG (reference sequence). CDR3 DNA: TGTGCCTGGAGTGTAAGCCGACTAGTATGGGTCTTC. Translated, it gives CAWSVSRLVWVF. Complete variable domain (other parts from reference TRBV30 and TRBJ2-1): SQTIHQWPATLVQPVGSPLSLECTVEGTSNPNLYWYRQAAGRGLQLLFYSVGIGQISSEVPQNLSASRPQDRQFILSSKKLLLSDSGFYLCAWSVSRLVWVFGPGTRLTVL.

This chain links TRBV6-1 with TRBJ1-5, with D tentatively TRBD1 (6 bases). The germline CDR1 and CDR2 sequences are MNHNS and SASEGT. The CDR3 is 15 amino acids. V shed 3 bases and J shed 7 bases, with 16 bases lying between them. CDR3 residues: CASSDYRARGQPQHF. In nucleotides, the CDR3 is TGTGCCAGCAGTGATTACAGGGCACGGGGCCAGCCCCAGCATTTT.

The rearrangement links TRBV29-1 to TRBJ2-3, with D perhaps matching TRBD2 (8 bases). Germline-derived CDR1 and CDR2 are SQVTM and ANQGSEA. Trimming took off 8 bases at V and 7 bases at J, with 25 bases between the two ends. The CDR3 consists of 15 residues. The CDR3 DNA is TGCAGCACGTCCGGGAGGGACAGACCGCCATATACGCAGTATTTT. Protein product: CSTSGRDRPPYTQYF.

V and J are TRBV19 and TRBJ1-5, with 7 bases matching TRBD1. The CDR3 has 16 residues. V lost 7 bases and J lost 4; bases outside the gene matches: 13. The germline gives CDR1 LNHDA, CDR2 SQIVND (reference sequence). CDR3 DNA sequence: TGTGCCAGTATCCCTCCGGGGCAGGGGGGAAATCAGCCCCAGCATTTT. This translates into CASIPPGQGGNQPQHF. Variable domain in full (rest from reference TRBV19 and TRBJ1-5): DGGITQSPKYLFRKEGQNVTLSCEQNLNHDAMYWYRQDPGQGLRLIYYSQIVNDFQKGDIAEGYSVSREKKESFPLTVTSAQKNPTAFYLCASIPPGQGGNQPQHFGDGTRLSIL.

V and J are TRBV6-6 and TRBJ2-2; a possible D gene is TRBD2 (5 bases). CDR3 size: 12 residues. V lost 8 bases and J lost 2, with 6 bases in between. The germline V gene encodes CDR1 MNHNY and CDR2 SVGAGI (reference sequence). For the CDR3, the DNA is TGTGCCAGCCCGGGAAACACCGGGGAGCTGTTTTTT. This gives the protein CASPGNTGELFF.

This clone came up once. The gene calls are TRBV7-3 and TRBJ2-1, with 8 bases that match TRBD2. This CDR3 has 19 amino acids. Germline CDR1 reads SGHTA; CDR2 reads FQGTGA. J lost 8 bases, V lost 0 bases, and 18 bases had no gene match. The chain's CDR3 is CASSLTAGASGRGGDEQFF. The CDR3 DNA reads as TGTGCCAGCAGCTTAACCGCCGGGGCGAGCGGGAGAGGCGGGGATGAGCAGTTCTTC. The variable domain in full, with the rest retrieved from reference TRBV7-3 and TRBJ2-1, is GAGVSQTPSNKVTEKGKYVELRCDPISGHTALYWYRQSLGQGPEFLIYFQGTGAADDSGLPNDRFFAVRPEGSVSTLKIQRTERGDSAVYLCASSLTAGASGRGGDEQFFGPGTRLTVL.

The chain carries TRBV4-3 and TRBJ2-2, with 11 bases fitting TRBD1. Trimming took 3 bases from V and 6 from J; bases not matched to a gene: 9. Germline V gene sequence: CDR1 LGHNA, CDR2 YSLEER. The CDR3 loop spans 17 amino acids. The CDR3 DNA reads TGCGCCAGCAGCCAGTATGGGACAGGGGGAAGGTCCGGGGAGCTGTTTTTT. The encoded protein is CASSQYGTGGRSGELFF.

The chain recombines TRBV28 with TRBJ1-4; TRBD1 matches at 7 bases. The CDR3 has 15 residues. Trimming cost V 2 bases and J 8 bases; bases outside gene matches: 8. Germline-derived CDR1 and CDR2 are MDHEN and SYDVKM. This CDR3 is CASSLIQGQDEKLFF. In DNA, the CDR3 is TGTGCCAGCAGTTTAATTCAAGGACAGGACGAAAAACTGTTTTTT.

The chain uses TRBV28 and TRBJ2-5; TRBD2 matches 7 bases. This CDR3 has 16 residues. The trim removed 4 bases at V and 0 bases at J, leaving 8 bases unmatched. Per germline, CDR1 MDHEN and CDR2 SYDVKM. The CDR3 is CASSSISGTYQETQYF. The CDR3 region has the DNA TGTGCCAGCAGTTCCATCAGCGGGACCTACCAAGAGACCCAGTACTTC.

The chain uses TRBV10-3 and TRBJ2-1, with 9 bases fitting TRBD2. This CDR3 has 16 amino acids. With V trimmed by 8 bases and J by 1 base, 9 bases remained unmatched. The germline gives CDR1 ENHRY, CDR2 SYGVKD. CDR3 DNA: TGTGCCATCGGAGTTGAAGCGGGAGGATCCTACAATGAGCAGTTCTTC. Its translation is CAIGVEAGGSYNEQFF.

The rearrangement links TRBV5-4 to TRBJ2-3; a weak D match, TRBD2 (6 bases). The CDR3 loop spans 14 amino acids. Trimming removed 4 bases at V and 3 bases at J, with 12 bases between. Germline CDR1 reads SGHNT; CDR2 reads YYREEE (reference sequence). The CDR3 coding sequence is TGTGCCAGCAGCAGGGACTTCGGTACAGATACGCAGTATTTT. This translates into CASSRDFGTDTQYF.

This sequence joins TRBV28 and TRBJ2-1; 8 bases match TRBD2. This CDR3 comprises 17 residues. CDR1 is MDHEN, CDR2 SYDVKM, per germline. J lost 4 bases, V lost 2 bases, and 10 bases had no gene match. For the CDR3, the DNA is TGTGCCAGCAGTTTAAGGGCCTCTCAGCGGGAGTACAATGAGCAGTTCTTC. Translated, it gives CASSLRASQREYNEQFF.

CDR3 amino acids: CASSPEDHRGYTF. The CDR3 bases are TGTGCCAGCTCACCGGAGGATCACCGTGGCTACACCTTC. V is TRBV18 and J is TRBJ1-2; D unresolved. Germline V gene sequence: CDR1 KGHSH, CDR2 LQKENI. Trimming stripped 3 bases from V and 7 bases from J, with 12 bases between. The CDR3 consists of 13 residues. Looking up the rest from reference TRBV18 and TRBJ1-2 gives the full variable domain: NAGVMQNPRHLVRRRGQEARLRCSPMKGHSHVYWYRQLPEEGLKFMVYLQKENIIDESGMPKERFSAEFPKEGPSILRIQQVVRGDSAAYFCASSPEDHRGYTFGSGTRLTVV.

The CDR3 region is CASSIVRSNYGYTF. In DNA form, the CDR3 reads TGTGCCAGTAGTATAGTCAGGTCTAACTATGGCTACACCTTC. This chain joins TRBV19 and TRBJ1-2; D is unclear. Per germline, CDR1 LNHDA and CDR2 SQIVND (reference sequence). CDR3 size: 14 residues. The V end was cut by 1 base, the J end by 0 bases, with 6 bases between.

The rearrangement joins TRBV13 to TRBJ1-1, with TRBD1 matching 8 bases. The CDR3 is made up of 15 amino acids. With 4 bases clipped from V and 5 bases from J, the junction kept 9 bases outside the gene matches. The V gene's germline CDR1 is PRHDT and CDR2 FYEKMQ (reference sequence). CDR3 in amino acids: CASSSSGQGGTEAFF. CDR3 DNA: TGTGCCAGCAGCTCCTCCGGACAGGGAGGGACTGAAGCTTTCTTT.

This chain uses TRBV4-1 with TRBJ2-7; TRBD2 aligns across 13 bases. Trimming removed 3 bases from V and 3 bases from J; junction bases left unmatched: 11. The CDR3 is 18 residues long. Germline values: CDR1 MGHRA, CDR2 YSYEKL. The CDR3 nucleotides read TGCGCCAGCAGCCAGAGGACTAGCGGGAGAGGCCAGGTCTACGAGCAGTACTTC. Amino acid sequence: CASSQRTSGRGQVYEQYF.

The CDR3 spells CASSNRDSSYEQYF. Written as DNA, the CDR3 is TGTGCCAGTAGTAACCGGGACAGCTCCTACGAGCAGTACTTC. J is TRBJ2-7 and V is TRBV19, with 7 bases matching TRBD1. The germline CDR1 and CDR2 sequences are LNHDA and SQIVND (reference sequence). The CDR3 is 14 amino acids. The J segment lost 0 bases and the V segment lost 4 bases, leaving 3 bases of the junction unmatched.

The chain carries TRBV9 and TRBJ1-2, with a weak D call TRBD1 (6 bases). This CDR3 spans 14 amino acids. Per germline, CDR1 SGDLS and CDR2 YYNGEE. The V end lost 0 bases, the J end lost 3 bases, and 9 bases lay between the germline ends. The CDR3 DNA reads as TGTGCCAGCAGCGTAGGACAGGCTGACTATGGCTACACCTTC. It is translated as CASSVGQADYGYTF.

The chain recombines TRBV4-1 with TRBJ2-7; D call uncertain. V lost 1 base and J 0 bases, leaving 10 bases between the germline ends. The CDR3 has 15 residues. Per germline, CDR1 MGHRA and CDR2 YSYEKL. CDR3 protein: CASSQGAQSSYEQYF. The CDR3 nucleotides read TGCGCCAGCAGCCAAGGGGCCCAAAGCTCCTACGAGCAGTACTTC.

The chain is built from TRBV7-9 and TRBJ2-7; D uncertain. Trimming shortened V by 3 bases and J by 3 bases, and 6 bases separated the two germline ends. The CDR3 runs to 12 residues. From germline, CDR1 is SEHNR and CDR2 FQNEAQ (reference sequence). The CDR3 region is CASSFQIYEQYF. In nucleotides, the CDR3 is TGTGCCAGCAGCTTTCAAATCTACGAGCAGTACTTC. Together with reference TRBV7-9 and TRBJ2-7, the CDR3 gives the full variable domain: DTGVSQNPRHKITKRGQNVTFRCDPISEHNRLYWYRQTLGQGPEFLTYFQNEAQLEKSRLLSDRFSAERPKGSFSTLEIQRTEQGDSAMYLCASSFQIYEQYFGPGTRLTVT.

For the CDR3, the DNA is TGTGCCAGCAGTTTGGCGGGGGGCGAGGGGGAGACCCAGTACTTC. Translating gives CASSLAGGEGETQYF. This chain uses TRBV28 with TRBJ2-5; 8 bases align to TRBD2. This CDR3 is built from 15 residues. J lost 5 bases, V lost 3 bases, and 8 bases had no gene match. Germline CDR1 and CDR2: MDHEN and SYDVKM. The variable domain in full, with the rest retrieved from reference TRBV28 and TRBJ2-5, is DVKVTQSSRYLVKRTGEKVFLECVQDMDHENMFWYRQDPGLGLRLIYFSYDVKMKEKGDIPEGYSVSREKKERFSLILESASTNQTSMYLCASSLAGGEGETQYFGPGTRLLVL.